This T cell receptor beta chain was recovered during a study of T cells in Graves' hyperthyroidism and ophthalmopathy. Whole-study findings and limits: Most expanded thyroid clonotypes above 0.001 also appeared in blood. Before onset, by a median of about six months, the model predicted ophthalmopathy.

RNA transcripts gave rise to amplified TCR beta CDR3 regions. A set of HTBI primers served as the primers for a first-round RT-PCR of the TCR CDR3. One entry per CDR3 protein, called by TCRdb with MiXCR from the multiplex PCR reads. The sample lists about 570,000 distinct CDR3 sequences, 46% occurring once. Notes on this clonotype: Its matching antigen is unknown.

The receptor comes from an adult woman with Graves' disease, either hyperthyroidism or ophthalmopathy (not recorded which). Sequencing was done on a sample of peripheral blood or thyroid tissue (not recorded which).

In DNA form, the CDR3 reads TGTGCCAGCAGTTACTCGATTGGGGGCTCGGGCACTGAAGCTTTCTTT. This sequence encodes CASSYSIGGSGTEAFF. The rearrangement links TRBV6-6 to TRBJ1-1, with a weak D call TRBD1 (6 bases). In germline, CDR1 is MNHNY, CDR2 SVGAGI (reference sequence). Between the trimmed V and J ends, which lost 0 bases and 4 bases, there was a span of 15 bases. This CDR3 has 16 amino acids.